Shown below are 28 T cell receptor beta chains from a single sample sequenced in a study of PD-1 blockade in classical Hodgkin lymphoma. This table comes from immunoSEQ multiplex PCR, and its TCRdb copy is limited to in-frame clones, with some not included. The sample carries under 50,000 clones, about 70% recorded once. Time point of the sample: cycle 4 day 1 (C4D1), after more than 5 weeks of nivolumab. No patient escaped relapse after autologous stem cell transplantation, and brentuximab vedotin exposure varied. The sequenced sample was peripheral blood mononuclear cells (PBMCs), obtained before the fourth cycle of nivolumab. These receptors all stem from a human donor with classical Hodgkin lymphoma.

V gene TRBV7-8 combines with J gene TRBJ2-5, with 7 bases aligning to TRBD1. V lost 1 base to trimming and J lost 2 bases; unmatched junction nucleotides: 10. Per the germline V gene, CDR1 is SGHVS and CDR2 is FQNEAQ. CDR3 length: 17 amino acids. CDR3 residues: CASSLGSRQGPQETQYF. The DNA of the CDR3 is TGTGCCAGCAGCTTAGGATCGAGACAGGGACCTCAAGAGACCCAGTACTTC.

The rearrangement links TRBV2 to TRBJ2-1; D perhaps matches TRBD2 (6 bases). With 4 bases removed from V and 0 bases from J, the gap between germline ends came to 13 bases. The CDR3 runs 16 residues. Germline V CDR1 and CDR2: SNHLY, FYNNEI. CDR3: CASSGSGAISYNEQFF. CDR3 sequence (DNA): TGTGCCAGCAGTGGTAGCGGAGCTATCTCCTACAATGAGCAGTTCTTC.

V is TRBV6-5 and J is TRBJ2-1, with 9 bases matching TRBD2. V lost 4 bases, J lost 2 bases, and 3 bases stayed unmatched. CDR3 size: 15 residues. Germline CDR1 reads MNHEY; CDR2 reads SVGAGI. The CDR3 here is CASSLAGAAYNEQFF. DNA for the CDR3: TGTGCCAGCAGTTTAGCGGGGGCTGCCTACAATGAGCAGTTCTTC.

This sequence joins TRBV6-5 and TRBJ2-7; 7 bases line up with TRBD2. The germline gives CDR1 MNHEY, CDR2 SVGAGI. The CDR3 consists of 14 residues. Unmatched junction bases numbered 8, after V lost 7 bases and J lost 2 bases. CDR3 region: CASTDYGGTYEQYF. CDR3 in DNA: TGTGCCAGCACCGACTACGGGGGGACCTACGAGCAGTACTTC.

In this sample, this clone turned up a few times. J is TRBJ1-6 and V is TRBV7-6; D is possibly TRBD1 (6 bases). V lost 0 bases, J lost 9 bases, and 9 bases lay in between. Germline CDR1 SGHVS, CDR2 FNYEAQ. This CDR3 spans 14 amino acids. This CDR3 is CASSLAIQGSPLHF. CDR3 DNA: TGTGCCAGCAGCTTAGCGATACAGGGTTCACCCCTCCACTTT.

The J gene is TRBJ2-2, the V gene TRBV18; D gene ambiguous. Trimming pared 3 bases from V and 4 bases from J, leaving 15 bases between. The CDR3 has 16 amino acids. Germline V gene lookup returns CDR1 KGHSH and CDR2 LQKENI. For the CDR3, the DNA is TGTGCCAGCTCACCGTATATGGTGACCACCACCGGGGAGCTGTTTTTT. It encodes CASSPYMVTTTGELFF.

V is TRBV5-5 and J is TRBJ2-3, with 12 bases matching TRBD1. Germline CDR1 reads SGHKS; CDR2 reads YYEKEE (reference sequence). This CDR3 has 15 residues. Trimming removed 9 bases from V and 3 bases from J; junction bases left unmatched: 8. This CDR3 reads CATGPGQGATDTQYF. The DNA of the CDR3 is TGTGCCACCGGCCCGGGACAGGGGGCGACAGATACGCAGTATTTT. Full variable domain (missing parts from reference TRBV5-5 and TRBJ2-3): DAGVTQSPTHLIKTRGQQVTLRCSPISGHKSVSWYQQVLGQGPQFIFQYYEKEERGRGNFPDRFSARQFPNYSSELNVNALLLGDSALYLCATGPGQGATDTQYFGPGTRLTVL.

On this clone: The same CDR3 can be traced to other DNA sequences in this sample. This sequence joins TRBV30 and TRBJ2-5, with TRBD1 matching 11 bases. The J call may be mistaken, given a closer DNA end match to TRBJ2-7. The CDR3 has 14 residues. CDR1 is GTSNPN, CDR2 SVGIG, per germline (reference sequence). The CDR3 reads CAWSVGTGGYEQYF. The CDR3 DNA is TGTGCCTGGAGTGTAGGGACAGGGGGATACGAGCAGTACTTC.

V usage is TRBV18 and J usage is TRBJ1-1; D unclear. The V end was cut by 2 bases, the J end by 4 bases, with 11 bases between. Germline CDR1 and CDR2: KGHSH and LQKENI. This CDR3 comprises 14 residues. CDR3 residues: CASSPDLQGTEAFF. The CDR3 region has the DNA TGTGCCAGCTCACCAGACCTTCAAGGCACTGAAGCTTTCTTT.

This chain links TRBV5-4 with TRBJ1-2, with D unclear. Germline CDR1 SGHNT, CDR2 YYREEE (reference sequence). V dropped 4 bases and J dropped 4 bases, with 14 bases sitting between them. This CDR3 is 14 amino acids long. CDR3: CASSLGSPGYGYTF. The CDR3 nucleotides read TGTGCCAGCAGCCTCGGGTCCCCAGGCTATGGCTACACCTTC.

V usage is TRBV10-3 and J usage is TRBJ2-7; D gene uncertain. Deletions cut 3 bases from V and 6 bases from J, with 18 bases between. From germline, CDR1 is ENHRY and CDR2 SYGVKD. This CDR3 spans 15 amino acids. The CDR3 DNA sequence: TGTGCCATCAGTGACTTACCGGCCCCGGGCGGCGAGCAGTACTTC. As protein: CAISDLPAPGGEQYF.

This clone occurred a few times. CDR3 residues: CASRADPGYYEQYF. CDR3 sequence (DNA): TGTGCCAGCAGGGCGGACCCGGGGTACTACGAGCAGTACTTC. The chain combines TRBV28 with TRBJ2-7; possible D gene TRBD2, 5 bases. The CDR3 runs 14 residues. The ends were cut back, 6 bases at V and 3 bases at J, with 15 bases in the middle. Germline CDR1 MDHEN, CDR2 SYDVKM.

The chain joins TRBV7-2 to TRBJ1-4, with TRBD1 identical over 9 bases. The CDR3 runs to 17 residues. The J segment lost 8 bases and the V segment lost 1 base, leaving 11 bases of the junction unmatched. Germline lookup yields CDR1 SGHTA and CDR2 FQGNSA. CDR3 bases: TGTGCCAGCAGCTTAGGGGACAGGGTAATAGGCAACGAAAAACTGTTTTTT. Amino acids: CASSLGDRVIGNEKLFF. Combining the CDR3 with reference TRBV7-2 and TRBJ1-4 gives the whole variable domain GAGVSQSPSNKVTEKGKDVELRCDPISGHTALYWYRQSLGQGLEFLIYFQGNSAPDKSGLPSDRFSAERTGGSVSTLTIQRTQQEDSAVYLCASSLGDRVIGNEKLFFGSGTQLSVL.

The chain uses TRBV27 and TRBJ2-2, with D tentatively TRBD1 (5 bases). The CDR3 is made up of 16 amino acids. The germline V and J ends were trimmed by 7 bases and 5 bases, with 20 bases remaining between them. In germline, CDR1 is MNHEY, CDR2 SMNVEV (reference sequence). The CDR3 nucleotides read TGTGCCAGCAATCTCGCAGGGCCCGGTCGAACCGGGGAGCTGTTTTTT. Translation: CASNLAGPGRTGELFF.

This clone was counted a single time. This sequence joins TRBV7-9 and TRBJ2-7; tentative D call: TRBD2 (6 bases). CDR3 length: 14 amino acids. CDR1 is SEHNR and CDR2 is FQNEAQ in the germline V gene (reference sequence). Deletions cut 4 bases from V and 1 base from J, with 11 bases between. CDR3: CASSSDYQSYEQYF. CDR3 bases: TGTGCCAGCAGCTCGGACTACCAGTCCTACGAGCAGTACTTC.

The chain carries TRBV5-1 and TRBJ1-2; 9 bases are shared with TRBD1. Unmatched junction bases numbered 6, after V lost 2 bases and J lost 7 bases. Per germline, CDR1 SGHRS and CDR2 YFSETQ. The CDR3 has 14 amino acids. CDR3 region: CASSLDGTGTGYTF. The CDR3 region has the DNA TGCGCCAGCAGCTTAGACGGGACAGGGACTGGCTACACCTTC. The whole variable domain, remainder taken from reference TRBV5-1 and TRBJ1-2, is KAGVTQTPRYLIKTRGQQVTLSCSPISGHRSVSWYQQTPGQGLQFLFEYFSETQRNKGNFPGRFSGRQFSNSRSEMNVSTLELGDSALYLCASSLDGTGTGYTFGSGTRLTVV.

About this clone itself: This is likely an artifact of a read error, given a far larger clone one base away. The chain couples TRBV11-2 to TRBJ1-1; D is unclear. This CDR3 spans 13 amino acids. V was trimmed by 3 bases and J by 0 bases, leaving 5 bases between them. In germline, CDR1 is SGHAT, CDR2 FQNNGV. This CDR3 reads CASSLRVNTEAFF. In DNA form, the CDR3 reads TGTGCCAGCAGCTTGAGGGTGAACACTGAAGCTTTCTTT.

In its sample, this clone was seen many times. This sequence joins TRBV28 and TRBJ1-4; tentatively, D is TRBD1 (6 bases). The V end lost 5 bases, the J end lost 6 bases, and 16 bases lay between the germline ends. CDR1 and CDR2 (germline): MDHEN, SYDVKM. The CDR3 is 15 amino acids. The CDR3 DNA sequence: TGTGCCAGCAGTCTCCCGGGGGGGGCTGATGAAAAACTGTTTTTT. This codes for CASSLPGGADEKLFF.

The chain couples TRBV6-1 to TRBJ1-2; D is ambiguous. The V and J ends lost 4 bases and 5 bases respectively, with 8 bases between them. Looked up from germline, CDR1 is MNHNS and CDR2 is SASEGT. CDR3 length equals 12 residues. Here the CDR3 reads CASSAAAYGYTF. The CDR3 coding sequence is TGTGCCAGCAGTGCTGCAGCGTATGGCTACACCTTC.

CDR3 amino acids: CASRPVFAGADTQYF. The CDR3 bases are TGTGCAAGTCGCCCCGTTTTCGCGGGAGCAGATACGCAGTATTTT. This sequence joins TRBV12-2 and TRBJ2-3; TRBD2 is the table's D call and was not checked against the DNA. TRBV12-2 is annotated as a pseudogene. CDR3 length: 15 amino acids.

DNA of the CDR3: TGTGCCACCAGCAGAGTAGGGTACCCTTATGGCTACACCTTC. Protein: CATSRVGYPYGYTF. The J gene is TRBJ1-2, the V gene TRBV15, with D unresolved. V dropped 1 base and J dropped 5 bases, with 11 bases sitting between them. Germline V lookup: CDR1 LNHNV, CDR2 YYDKDF (reference sequence). The CDR3 extends over 14 amino acids.

This clone has only one observation. The chain has TRBV7-9 and TRBJ2-7, with 8 bases matching TRBD1. Losses at the gene ends were 4 bases for V and 0 bases for J; bases not matched to a gene: 8. This CDR3 has 16 amino acids. The germline gives CDR1 SEHNR, CDR2 FQNEAQ (reference sequence). The DNA of the CDR3 is TGTGCCAGCAGCTCCTTATCAGGGGGCCTCTCCTACGAGCAGTACTTC. Protein product: CASSSLSGGLSYEQYF.

This clone has more than one count but fewer than ten. CDR3 protein: CASSKIRLASGGTDTQYF. In DNA, the CDR3 is TGTGCCAGCAGCAAAATTAGACTGGCTAGCGGTGGCACAGATACGCAGTATTTT. The chain carries TRBV21-1 and TRBJ2-3; TRBD2, the table's D call, was not compared with the DNA. TRBV21-1 is a pseudogene. There are 18 residues in the CDR3.

The V call is TRBV21-1, the J call TRBJ1-6; TRBD1, the table's D call, was not compared with the DNA. TRBV21-1 is a documented pseudogene. This CDR3 region has 16 residues. In DNA form, the CDR3 reads TGTGCCAGCAGCAAAGGTCACAGGGTCCCACTTCCACCCCTCCACTTT. Encoded protein: CASSKGHRVPLPPLHF.

As DNA, the CDR3 is TGTGCCAGTTCGGGCCTGGGACAGGGGGTAAGCAATCAGCCCCAGCATTTT. Protein: CASSGLGQGVSNQPQHF. V usage is TRBV7-8 and J usage is TRBJ1-5, with 11 bases fitting TRBD1. The CDR3 extends over 17 amino acids. CDR1 SGHVS and CDR2 FQNEAQ come from the germline V gene. V was clipped by 9 bases and J by 1 base; unmatched bases: 11.

The CDR3 sequence is CASSLLGTSNQPQHF. The CDR3 bases are TGTGCCAGCAGTTTATTGGGCACTAGCAATCAGCCCCAGCATTTT. The chain is built from TRBV27 and TRBJ1-5; D remains unclear. The V and J ends lost 1 base and 0 bases respectively, with 7 bases between them. The CDR3 loop spans 15 amino acids. CDR1 and CDR2 from the germline V gene are MNHEY and SMNVEV (reference sequence).

This chain links TRBV6-5 with TRBJ1-5; 7 bases agree with TRBD1. V was pared by 6 bases and J by 3 bases, with 8 bases of the junction left unmatched. The CDR3 sequence is 15 residues long. CDR1 and CDR2 (germline): MNHEY, SVGAGI. The CDR3 reads CASSRTGTVNQPQHF. CDR3 DNA sequence: TGTGCCAGCAGCAGGACCGGGACAGTCAATCAGCCCCAGCATTTT.

CDR3 amino acids: CASSPRGQPSYEQYF. The CDR3 bases are TGTGCCAGCAGCCCTAGGGGGCAGCCCTCCTACGAGCAGTACTTC. This chain joins TRBV7-9 and TRBJ2-7; 7 bases match TRBD1. The length of the CDR3 is 15 residues. J lost 0 bases, V lost 5 bases, and 7 bases had no gene match. Germline V CDR1 and CDR2: SEHNR, FQNEAQ (reference sequence).